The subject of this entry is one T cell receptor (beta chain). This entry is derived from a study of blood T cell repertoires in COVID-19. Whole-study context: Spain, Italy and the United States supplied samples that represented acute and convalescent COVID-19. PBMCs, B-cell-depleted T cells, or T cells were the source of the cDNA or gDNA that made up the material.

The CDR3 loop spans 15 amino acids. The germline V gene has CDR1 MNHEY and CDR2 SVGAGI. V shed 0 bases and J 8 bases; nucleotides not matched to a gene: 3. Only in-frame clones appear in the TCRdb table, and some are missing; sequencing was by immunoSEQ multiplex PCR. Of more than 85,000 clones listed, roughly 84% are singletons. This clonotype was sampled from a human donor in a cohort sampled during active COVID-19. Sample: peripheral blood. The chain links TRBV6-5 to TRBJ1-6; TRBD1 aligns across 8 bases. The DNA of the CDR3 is TGTGCCAGCAGTTACTCTGGACAGGGTTATTCACCCCTCCACTTT. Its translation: CASSYSGQGYSPLHF.